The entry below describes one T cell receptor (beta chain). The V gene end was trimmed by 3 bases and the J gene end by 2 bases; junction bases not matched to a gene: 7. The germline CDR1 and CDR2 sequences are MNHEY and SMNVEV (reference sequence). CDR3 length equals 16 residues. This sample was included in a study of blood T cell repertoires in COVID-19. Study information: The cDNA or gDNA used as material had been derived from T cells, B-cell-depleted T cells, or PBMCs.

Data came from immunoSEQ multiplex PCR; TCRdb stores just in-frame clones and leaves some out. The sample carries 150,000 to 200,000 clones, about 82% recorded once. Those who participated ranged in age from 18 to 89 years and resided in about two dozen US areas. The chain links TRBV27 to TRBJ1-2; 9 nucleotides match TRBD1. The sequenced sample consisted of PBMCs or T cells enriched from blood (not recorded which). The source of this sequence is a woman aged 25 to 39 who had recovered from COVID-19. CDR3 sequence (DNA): TGTGCCAGCAGTTTGGCAGGGACAGGGCAGAACTATGGCTACACCTTC. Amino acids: CASSLAGTGQNYGYTF.